A selection of T cell receptor beta chains follows, all from one sample in a study of blood T cell repertoires in COVID-19. Assay used: immunoSEQ multiplex PCR; TCRdb lists only in-frame clones, some missing. The table shows about 200,000 clones, with about nine tenths occurring only once. The sample consisted of PBMCs or T cells enriched from blood (not recorded which). The receptor source for this set is a woman in her twenties or thirties who had recovered from COVID-19. The CDR3 runs from the conserved cysteine through the conserved F or W. Each record gives: V gene, J gene, CDR3 protein.

TRBV5-1,TRBJ1-2,CASSPDRGIYGYTF
TRBV2,TRBJ2-2,CASSELGLAAGELFF
TRBV6-6,TRBJ1-1,CASVRDTYWNTEAFF
TRBV13,TRBJ2-2,CASSFRTGTGELFF
TRBV19,TRBJ2-1,CASSMAGEQFF
TRBV4-2,TRBJ2-1,CASSHRLAGHPSSYNEQFF
TRBV28,TRBJ1-1,CASSPTGTHWYPEAFF
TRBV23-1,TRBJ2-6,CASSPTGSSGANVLTF
TRBV11-2,TRBJ1-1,CASSLRMRERDEAFF
TRBV19,TRBJ1-2,CASSLQTGYLSSGYTF
TRBV19,TRBJ2-7,CASSTQAGGRYEQYF
TRBV12-3/TRBV12-4,TRBJ1-2,CASSYSYGYTF
TRBV7-5,TRBJ1-5,CARSLVLRRGSNQPQHF
TRBV19,TRBJ1-5,CASSPSTGGNQPQHF
TRBV7-2,TRBJ1-1,CASSPGHSNTEAFF
TRBV7-9,TRBJ2-1,CASSPPQDRAYNEQFF